This section outlines one T cell receptor beta chain sequence together with its context. This record belongs to a study of control samples from healthy donors and cancer patients. The protocol was immunoSEQ multiplex PCR, while the TCRdb copy is restricted to in-frame clones and leaves out a portion. The table lists under 60,000 clones, 93% of them singletons. This sequence originates from a woman aged 45 to 65 with head and neck cancer. The material sequenced was PBMCs.

CDR3 bases: TGCGCCAGCAGCTTGGCCAGCGGGAGCAGCTACGAGCAGTACTTC. Translation gives CASSLASGSSYEQYF. The V and J genes are TRBV5-1 and TRBJ2-7; 8 bases match TRBD2. Germline V gives CDR1 SGHRS, CDR2 YFSETQ. The trim removed 0 bases at V and 3 bases at J, leaving 5 bases unmatched. The CDR3 extends over 15 amino acids.